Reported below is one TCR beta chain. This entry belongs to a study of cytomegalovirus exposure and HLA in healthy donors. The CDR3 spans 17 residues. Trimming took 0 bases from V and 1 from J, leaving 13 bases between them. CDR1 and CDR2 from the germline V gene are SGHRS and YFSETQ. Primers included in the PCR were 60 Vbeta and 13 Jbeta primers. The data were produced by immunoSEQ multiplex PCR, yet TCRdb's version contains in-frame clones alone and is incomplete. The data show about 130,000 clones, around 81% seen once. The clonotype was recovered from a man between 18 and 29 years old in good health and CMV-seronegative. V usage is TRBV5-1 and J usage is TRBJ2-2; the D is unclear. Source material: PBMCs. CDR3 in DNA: TGCGCCAGCAGCTTGGACGGTCCAGGCCAGAACACCGGGGAGCTGTTTTTT. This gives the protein CASSLDGPGQNTGELFF.